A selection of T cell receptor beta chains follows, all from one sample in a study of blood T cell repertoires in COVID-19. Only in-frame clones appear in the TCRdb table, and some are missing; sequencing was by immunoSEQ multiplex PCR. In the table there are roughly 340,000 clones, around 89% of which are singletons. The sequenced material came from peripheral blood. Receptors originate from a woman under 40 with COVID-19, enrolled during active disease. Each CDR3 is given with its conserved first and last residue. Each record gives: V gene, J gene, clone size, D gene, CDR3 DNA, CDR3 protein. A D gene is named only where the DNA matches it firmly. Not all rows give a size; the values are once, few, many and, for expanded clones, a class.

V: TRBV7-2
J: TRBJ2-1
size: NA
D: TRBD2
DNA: TGTGCCAGCAGCCCACAAGGCGGGAGGAATGAGCAGTTCTTC
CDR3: CASSPQGGRNEQFF

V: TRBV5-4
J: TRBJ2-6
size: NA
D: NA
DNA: TGTGCCAGCAGCATCTACTCTGGGGCCAACGTCCTGACTTTC
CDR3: CASSIYSGANVLTF

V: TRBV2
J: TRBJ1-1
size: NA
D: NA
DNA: TGTGCCAGCAACTTCAGACAGGCTGGCGCTTTCTTT
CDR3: CASNFRQAGAFF

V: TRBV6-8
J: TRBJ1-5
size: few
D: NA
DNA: TGTGCCAGCAATTTGGGGCTCGGGCTTGATCAGCCCCAGCATTTT
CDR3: CASNLGLGLDQPQHF

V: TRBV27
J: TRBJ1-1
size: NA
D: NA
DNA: TGTGCCAGCAGTTTCGGTTCAGCCGCGGGCACTGAAGCTTTCTTT
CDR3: CASSFGSAAGTEAFF

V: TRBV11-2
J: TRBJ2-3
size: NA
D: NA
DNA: TGTGCCAGCAGCTTACCAGGGGTTGACACAGATACGCAGTATTTT
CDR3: CASSLPGVDTDTQYF

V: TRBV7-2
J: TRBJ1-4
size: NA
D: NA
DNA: TGTGCCAGCAGCTTAGTTACGTCGGGTGAAAAACTGTTTTTT
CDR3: CASSLVTSGEKLFF

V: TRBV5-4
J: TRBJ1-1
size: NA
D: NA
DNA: TGTGCCAGCCGACGGGGGGGGGCTGAAGCTTTCTTT
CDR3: CASRRGGAEAFF

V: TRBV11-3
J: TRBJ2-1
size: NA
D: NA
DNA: TGTGCCAGCAGCTTAGATCTAGGACAACAGGCCGATGAGCAGTTCTTC
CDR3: CASSLDLGQQADEQFF

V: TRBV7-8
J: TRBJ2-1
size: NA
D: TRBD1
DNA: TGTGCCAGCAGCCCAAGACAGGGAGTCAATGAGCAGTTCTTC
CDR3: CASSPRQGVNEQFF

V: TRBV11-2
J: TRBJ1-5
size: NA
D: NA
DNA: TGTGCCAGCAGCTTAGATGGGGCCGAAAATCAGCCCCAGCATTTT
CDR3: CASSLDGAENQPQHF

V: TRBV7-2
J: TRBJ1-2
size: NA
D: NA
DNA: TGTGCCAGCAGCTTAGAGCTGGGGGCCTACTATGGCTACACCTTC
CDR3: CASSLELGAYYGYTF

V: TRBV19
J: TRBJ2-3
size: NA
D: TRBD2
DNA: TGTGCCAGTAGTATGGGACTAGCGGGAGGGCCAGATACGCAGTATTTT
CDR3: CASSMGLAGGPDTQYF

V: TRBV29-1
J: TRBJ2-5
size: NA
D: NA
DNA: TGCAGCGTGCGGGTACAAGAGACCCAGTACTTC
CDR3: CSVRVQETQYF

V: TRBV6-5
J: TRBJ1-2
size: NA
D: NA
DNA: TGTGCCAGCACCGCCGTTCCTAATGGCTACACCTTC
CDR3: CASTAVPNGYTF

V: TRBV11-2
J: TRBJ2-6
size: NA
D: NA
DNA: TGTGCCAGCAGCCTCGTTTATTTTTCTGGGGCCAACGTCCTGACTTTC
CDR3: CASSLVYFSGANVLTF